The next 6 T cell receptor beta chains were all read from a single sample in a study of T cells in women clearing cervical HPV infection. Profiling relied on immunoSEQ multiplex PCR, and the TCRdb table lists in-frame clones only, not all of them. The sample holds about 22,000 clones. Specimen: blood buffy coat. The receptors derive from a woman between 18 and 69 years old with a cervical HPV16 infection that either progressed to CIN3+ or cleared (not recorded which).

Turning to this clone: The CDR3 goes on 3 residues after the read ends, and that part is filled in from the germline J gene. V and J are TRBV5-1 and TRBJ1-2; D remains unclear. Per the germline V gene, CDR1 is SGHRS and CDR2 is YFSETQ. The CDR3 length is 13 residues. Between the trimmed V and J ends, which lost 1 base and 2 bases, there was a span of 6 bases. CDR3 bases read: TGCGCCAGCAGCTTGCGCAGGAACTATGGC. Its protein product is CASSLRRNYG. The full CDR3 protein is CASSLRRNYGYTF.

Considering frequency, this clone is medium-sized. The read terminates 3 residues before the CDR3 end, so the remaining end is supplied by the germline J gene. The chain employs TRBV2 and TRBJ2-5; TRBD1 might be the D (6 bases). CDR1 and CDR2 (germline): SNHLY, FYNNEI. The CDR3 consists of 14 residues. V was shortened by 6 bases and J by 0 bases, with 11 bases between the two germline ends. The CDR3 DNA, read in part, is TGTGCCAGCAGCGTTGACAGGTACCAAGAGACC. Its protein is CASSVDRYQET. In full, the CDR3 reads CASSVDRYQETQYF. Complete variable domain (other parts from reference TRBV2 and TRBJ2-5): EPEVTQTPSHQVTQMGQEVILRCVPISNHLYFYWYRQILGQKVEFLVSFYNNEISEKSEIFDDQFSVERPDGSNFTLKIRSTKLEDSAMYFCASSVDRYQETQYFGPGTRLLVL.

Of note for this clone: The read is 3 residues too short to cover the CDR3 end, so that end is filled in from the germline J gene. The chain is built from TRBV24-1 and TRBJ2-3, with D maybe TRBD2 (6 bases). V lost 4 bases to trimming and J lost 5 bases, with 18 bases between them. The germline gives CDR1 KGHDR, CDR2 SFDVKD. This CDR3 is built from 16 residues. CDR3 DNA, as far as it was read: TGTGCCACCAGTGACCCCGGGTCCGGAGCGGGAGATACG. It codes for CATSDPGSGAGDT. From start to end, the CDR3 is CATSDPGSGAGDTQYF.

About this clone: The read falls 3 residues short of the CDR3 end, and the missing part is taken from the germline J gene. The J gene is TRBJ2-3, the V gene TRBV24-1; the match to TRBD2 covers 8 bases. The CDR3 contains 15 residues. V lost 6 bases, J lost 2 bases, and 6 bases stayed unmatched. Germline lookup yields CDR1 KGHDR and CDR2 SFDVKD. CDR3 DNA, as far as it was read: TGTGCCACCAGTCTCCTAGCGGGCGACACAGATACG. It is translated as CATSLLAGDTDT. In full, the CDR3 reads CATSLLAGDTDTQYF.

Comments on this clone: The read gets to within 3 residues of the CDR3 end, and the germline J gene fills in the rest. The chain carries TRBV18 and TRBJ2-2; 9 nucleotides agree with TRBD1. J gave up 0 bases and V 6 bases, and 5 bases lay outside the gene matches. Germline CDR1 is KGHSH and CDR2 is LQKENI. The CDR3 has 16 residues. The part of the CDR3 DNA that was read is TGTGCCAGCTCCCGCGGACAGGGGTCGAACACCGGGGAG. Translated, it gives CASSRGQGSNTGE. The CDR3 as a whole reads CASSRGQGSNTGELFF.

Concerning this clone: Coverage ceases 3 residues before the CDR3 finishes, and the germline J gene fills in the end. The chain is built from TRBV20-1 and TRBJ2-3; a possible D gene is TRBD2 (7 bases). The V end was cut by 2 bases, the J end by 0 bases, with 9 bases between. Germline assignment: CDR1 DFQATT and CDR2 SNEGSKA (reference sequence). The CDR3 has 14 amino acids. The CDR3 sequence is CSARRGASTDTQYF. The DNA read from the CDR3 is TGCAGTGCTAGACGGGGGGCGAGCACAGATACG.